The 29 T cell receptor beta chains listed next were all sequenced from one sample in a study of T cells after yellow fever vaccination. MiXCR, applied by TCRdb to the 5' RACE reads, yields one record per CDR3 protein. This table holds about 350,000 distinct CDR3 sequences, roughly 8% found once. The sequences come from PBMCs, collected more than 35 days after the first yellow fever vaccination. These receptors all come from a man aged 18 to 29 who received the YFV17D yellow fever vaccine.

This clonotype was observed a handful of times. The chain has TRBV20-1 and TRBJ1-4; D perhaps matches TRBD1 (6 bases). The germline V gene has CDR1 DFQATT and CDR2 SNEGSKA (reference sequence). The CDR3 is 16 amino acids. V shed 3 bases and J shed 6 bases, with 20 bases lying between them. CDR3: CSASSGTFSRDEKLFF. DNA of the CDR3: TGCAGTGCTAGCTCCGGGACATTTAGCCGGGATGAAAAACTGTTTTTT.

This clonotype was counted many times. In DNA form, the CDR3 reads TGTGCCAGCAGCCCCATAAAGAGCACTGAAGCTTTCTTT. Translation gives CASSPIKSTEAFF. The chain carries TRBV6-2 or TRBV6-3 and TRBJ1-1; D unresolved. The CDR3 is 13 amino acids. Trimming stripped 6 bases from V and 4 bases from J, with 12 bases between. CDR1 MNHEY and CDR2 SVGEGT come from the germline V gene.

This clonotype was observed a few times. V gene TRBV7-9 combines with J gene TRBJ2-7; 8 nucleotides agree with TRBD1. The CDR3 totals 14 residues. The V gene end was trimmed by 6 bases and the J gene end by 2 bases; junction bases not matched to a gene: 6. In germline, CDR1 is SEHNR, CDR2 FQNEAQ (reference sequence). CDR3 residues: CASSPGQETYEQYV. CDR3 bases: TGTGCCAGCAGTCCGGGACAGGAAACCTACGAGCAGTACGTC.

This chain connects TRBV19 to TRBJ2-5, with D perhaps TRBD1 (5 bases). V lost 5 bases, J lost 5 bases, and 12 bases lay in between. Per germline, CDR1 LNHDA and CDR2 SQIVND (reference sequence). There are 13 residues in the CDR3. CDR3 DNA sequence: TGTGCCAGTAGTGAGACAGTTTCGGAGACCCAGTACTTC. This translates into CASSETVSETQYF.

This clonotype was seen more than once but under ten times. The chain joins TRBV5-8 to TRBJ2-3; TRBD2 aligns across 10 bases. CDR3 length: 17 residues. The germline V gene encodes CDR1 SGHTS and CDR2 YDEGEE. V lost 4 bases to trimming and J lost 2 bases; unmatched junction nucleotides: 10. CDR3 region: CASSPYRTSGTTDTQYF. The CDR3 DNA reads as TGTGCCAGCAGCCCCTACAGGACTAGCGGTACCACAGATACGCAGTATTTT.

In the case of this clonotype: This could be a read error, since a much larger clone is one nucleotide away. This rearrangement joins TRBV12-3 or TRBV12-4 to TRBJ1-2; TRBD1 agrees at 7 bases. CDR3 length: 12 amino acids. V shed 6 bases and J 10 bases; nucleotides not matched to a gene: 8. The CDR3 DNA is TGTGCCAGCAGAAGGACAGGTGAGGACTACACCTTC. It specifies CASRRTGEDYTF.

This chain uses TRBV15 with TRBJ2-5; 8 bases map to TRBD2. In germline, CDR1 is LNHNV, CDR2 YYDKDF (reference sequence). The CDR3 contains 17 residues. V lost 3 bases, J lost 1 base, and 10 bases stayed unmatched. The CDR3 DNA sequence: TGTGCCACCAGCAGGCTCCGGGCGGGGGGCCGCCAAGAGACCCAGTACTTC. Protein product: CATSRLRAGGRQETQYF. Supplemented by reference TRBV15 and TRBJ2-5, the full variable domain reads DAMVIQNPRYQVTQFGKPVTLSCSQTLNHNVMYWYQQKSSQAPKLLFHYYDKDFNNEADTPDNFQSRRPNTSFCFLDIRSPGLGDTAMYLCATSRLRAGGRQETQYFGPGTRLLVL.

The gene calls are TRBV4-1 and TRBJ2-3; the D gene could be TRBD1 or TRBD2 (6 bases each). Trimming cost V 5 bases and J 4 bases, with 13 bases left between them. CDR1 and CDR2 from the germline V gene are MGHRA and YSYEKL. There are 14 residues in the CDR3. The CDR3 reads CASSEMGGPDTQYF. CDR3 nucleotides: TGCGCCAGCAGCGAAATGGGGGGCCCAGATACGCAGTATTTT.

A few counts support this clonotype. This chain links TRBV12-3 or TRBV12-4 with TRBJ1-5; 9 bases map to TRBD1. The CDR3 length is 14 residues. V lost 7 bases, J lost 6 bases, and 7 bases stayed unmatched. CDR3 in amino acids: CASTQTGGGQPQHF. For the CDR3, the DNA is TGTGCCAGCACCCAAACAGGGGGCGGTCAGCCCCAGCATTTT.

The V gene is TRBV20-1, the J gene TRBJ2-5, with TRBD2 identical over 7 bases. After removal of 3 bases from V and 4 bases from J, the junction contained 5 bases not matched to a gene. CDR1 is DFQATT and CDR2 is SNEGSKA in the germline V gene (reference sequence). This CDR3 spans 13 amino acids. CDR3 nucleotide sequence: TGCAGTGCTAGCGGGGGGTCTTCAGAGACCCAGTACTTC. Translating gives CSASGGSSETQYF.

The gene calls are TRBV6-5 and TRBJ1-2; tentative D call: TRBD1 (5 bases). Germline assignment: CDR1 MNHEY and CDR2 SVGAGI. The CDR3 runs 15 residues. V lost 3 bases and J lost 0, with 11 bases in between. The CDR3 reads CASSYLGGPNYGYTF. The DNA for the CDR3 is TGTGCCAGCAGTTATCTTGGGGGACCTAACTATGGCTACACCTTC.

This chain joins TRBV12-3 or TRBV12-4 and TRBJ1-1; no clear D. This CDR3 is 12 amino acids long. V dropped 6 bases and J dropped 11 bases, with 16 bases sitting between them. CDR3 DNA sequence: TGTGCCAGCAGGCTAGACAACGGGATCGCTTTCTTT. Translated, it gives CASRLDNGIAFF.

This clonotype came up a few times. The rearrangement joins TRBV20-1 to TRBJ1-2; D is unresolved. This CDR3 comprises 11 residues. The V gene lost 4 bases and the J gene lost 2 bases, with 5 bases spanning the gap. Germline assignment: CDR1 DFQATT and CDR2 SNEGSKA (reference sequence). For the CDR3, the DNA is TGCAGTGCTATTGACAACTATGGCTACACCTTC. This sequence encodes CSAIDNYGYTF.

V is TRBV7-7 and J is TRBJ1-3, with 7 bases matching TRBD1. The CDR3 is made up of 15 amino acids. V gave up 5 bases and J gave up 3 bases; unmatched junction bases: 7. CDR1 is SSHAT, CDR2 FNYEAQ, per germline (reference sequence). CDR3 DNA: TGTGCCAGCAGCCCTGGACAGGCAGGTGGAAACACCATATATTTT. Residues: CASSPGQAGGNTIYF.

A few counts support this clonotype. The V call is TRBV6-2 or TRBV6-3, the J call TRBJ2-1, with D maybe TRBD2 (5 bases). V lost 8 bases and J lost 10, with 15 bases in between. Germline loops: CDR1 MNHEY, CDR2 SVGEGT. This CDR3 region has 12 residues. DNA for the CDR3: TGTGCCAGCCGTCAGGCTAGCAGGGAGCAGTTCTTC. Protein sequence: CASRQASREQFF.

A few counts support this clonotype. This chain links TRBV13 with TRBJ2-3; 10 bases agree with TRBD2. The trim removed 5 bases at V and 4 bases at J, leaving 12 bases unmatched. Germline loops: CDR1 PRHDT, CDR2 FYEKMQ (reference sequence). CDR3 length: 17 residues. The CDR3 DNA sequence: TGTGCCAGCAGCGCGACCCCGGGACTAGCGCTTCCAGATACGCAGTATTTT. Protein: CASSATPGLALPDTQYF.

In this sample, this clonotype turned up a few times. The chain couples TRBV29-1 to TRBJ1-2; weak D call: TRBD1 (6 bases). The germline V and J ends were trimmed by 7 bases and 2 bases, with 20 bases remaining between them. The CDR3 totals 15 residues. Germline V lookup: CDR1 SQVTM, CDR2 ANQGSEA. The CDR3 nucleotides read TGCAGCGCTGGCGGGGGGCTGGGAGCGAACTATGGCTACACCTTC. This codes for CSAGGGLGANYGYTF.

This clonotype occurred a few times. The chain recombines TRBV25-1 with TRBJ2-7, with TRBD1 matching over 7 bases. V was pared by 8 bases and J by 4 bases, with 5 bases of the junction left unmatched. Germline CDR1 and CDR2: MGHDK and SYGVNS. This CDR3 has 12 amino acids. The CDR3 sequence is CASQPGQYEQYF. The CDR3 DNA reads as TGTGCCAGCCAACCGGGACAGTACGAGCAGTACTTC.

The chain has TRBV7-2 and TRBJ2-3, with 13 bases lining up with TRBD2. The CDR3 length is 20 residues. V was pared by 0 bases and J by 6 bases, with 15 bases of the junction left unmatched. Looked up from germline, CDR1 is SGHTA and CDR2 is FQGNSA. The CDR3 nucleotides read TGTGCCAGCAGCTTAGCCCGAGATGGGACTAGCGGGGAGGAGGGTGATACGCAGTATTTT. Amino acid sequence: CASSLARDGTSGEEGDTQYF.

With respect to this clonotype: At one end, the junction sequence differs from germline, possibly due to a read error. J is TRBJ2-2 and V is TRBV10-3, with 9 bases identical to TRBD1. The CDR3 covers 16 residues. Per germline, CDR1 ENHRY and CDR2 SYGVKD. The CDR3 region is CAISGRTGANTGEMFF. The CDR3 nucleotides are TGTGCCATCAGTGGGAGGACAGGGGCGAACACCGGGGAGATGTTTTTT.

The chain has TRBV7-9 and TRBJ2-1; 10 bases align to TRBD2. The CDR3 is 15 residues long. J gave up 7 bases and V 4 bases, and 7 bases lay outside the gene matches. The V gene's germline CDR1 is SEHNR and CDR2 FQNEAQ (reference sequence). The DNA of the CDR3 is TGTGCCAGCAGCTATCCGGGACTAGCGACGAATGAGCAGTTCTTC. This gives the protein CASSYPGLATNEQFF.

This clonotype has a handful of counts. The CDR3 spells CASSYRQGGGYGYTF. In DNA, the CDR3 is TGTGCCAGCAGTTACCGACAGGGGGGTGGCTATGGCTACACCTTC. The rearrangement joins TRBV6-5 to TRBJ1-2, with TRBD1 matching 9 bases. CDR1 and CDR2 (germline): MNHEY, SVGAGI. The CDR3 covers 15 residues. The V gene end was trimmed by 2 bases and the J gene end by 4 bases; junction bases not matched to a gene: 5.

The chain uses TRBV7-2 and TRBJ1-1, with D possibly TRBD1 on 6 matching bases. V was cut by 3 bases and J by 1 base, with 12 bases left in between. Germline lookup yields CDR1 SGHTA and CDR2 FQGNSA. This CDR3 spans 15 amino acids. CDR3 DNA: TGTGCCAGCAGCTTTGGGGGGGCGCAGAACACTGAAGCTTTCTTT. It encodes CASSFGGAQNTEAFF. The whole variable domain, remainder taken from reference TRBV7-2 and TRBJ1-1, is GAGVSQSPSNKVTEKGKDVELRCDPISGHTALYWYRQSLGQGLEFLIYFQGNSAPDKSGLPSDRFSAERTGGSVSTLTIQRTQQEDSAVYLCASSFGGAQNTEAFFGQGTRLTVV.

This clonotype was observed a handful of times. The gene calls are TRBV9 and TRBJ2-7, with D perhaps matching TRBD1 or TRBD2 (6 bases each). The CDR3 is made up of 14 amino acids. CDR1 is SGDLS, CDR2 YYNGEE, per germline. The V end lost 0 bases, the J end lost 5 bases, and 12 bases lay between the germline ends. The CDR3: CASSVDWGAHEQYF. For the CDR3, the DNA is TGTGCCAGCAGCGTAGATTGGGGGGCCCACGAGCAGTACTTC.

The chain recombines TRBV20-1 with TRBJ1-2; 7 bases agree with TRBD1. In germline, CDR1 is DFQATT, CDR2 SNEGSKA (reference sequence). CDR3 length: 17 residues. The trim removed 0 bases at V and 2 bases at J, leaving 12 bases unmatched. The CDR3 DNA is TGCAGTGCTAGAGATATCCGTGGACAGGAGGGAAACTATGGCTACACCTTC. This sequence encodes CSARDIRGQEGNYGYTF.

The chain's CDR3 is CNHSLRGQYEQYV. The CDR3 DNA reads TGCAACCACTCTCTGCGCGGGCAGTACGAGCAGTACGTC. The V gene is TRBV20-1, the J gene TRBJ2-7, with a possible D match to TRBD2 (5 bases). Germline lookup yields CDR1 DFQATT and CDR2 SNEGSKA (reference sequence). This CDR3 has 13 residues.

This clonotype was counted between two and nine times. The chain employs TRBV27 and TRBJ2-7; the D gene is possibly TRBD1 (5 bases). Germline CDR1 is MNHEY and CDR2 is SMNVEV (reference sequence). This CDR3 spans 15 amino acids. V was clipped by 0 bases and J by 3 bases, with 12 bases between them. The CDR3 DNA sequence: TGTGCCAGCAGTTTATCGCCAGGGCAGGACTACGAGCAGTACTTC. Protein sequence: CASSLSPGQDYEQYF.

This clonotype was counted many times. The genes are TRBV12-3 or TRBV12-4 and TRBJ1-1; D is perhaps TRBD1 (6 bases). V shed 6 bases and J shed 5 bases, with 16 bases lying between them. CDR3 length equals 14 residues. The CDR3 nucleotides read TGTGCCAGCAGCCTACAACACAGGGAGACTGAAGCTTTCTTT. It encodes CASSLQHRETEAFF.

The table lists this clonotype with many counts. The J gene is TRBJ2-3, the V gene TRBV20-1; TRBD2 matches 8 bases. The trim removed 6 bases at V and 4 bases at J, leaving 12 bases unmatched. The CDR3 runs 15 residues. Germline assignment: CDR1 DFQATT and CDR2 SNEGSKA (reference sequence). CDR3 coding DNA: TGCAGTGCCCCGCCGGGGGGGGGTGGAGCAGATACGCAGTATTTT. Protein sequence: CSAPPGGGGADTQYF.